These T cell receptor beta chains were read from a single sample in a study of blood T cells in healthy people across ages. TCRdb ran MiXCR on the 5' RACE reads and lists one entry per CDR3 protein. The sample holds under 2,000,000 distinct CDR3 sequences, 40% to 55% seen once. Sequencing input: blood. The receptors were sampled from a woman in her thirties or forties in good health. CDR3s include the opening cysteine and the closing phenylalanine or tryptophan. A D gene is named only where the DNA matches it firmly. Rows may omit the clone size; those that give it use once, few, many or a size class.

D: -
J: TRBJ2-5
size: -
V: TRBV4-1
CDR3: CASSPTAIGGAGFSETQYF
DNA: TGCGCCAGCAGCCCTACGGCGATTGGGGGGGCGGGGTTCTCGGAGACCCAGTACTTC

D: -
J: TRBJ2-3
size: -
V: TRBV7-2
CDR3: CASSSSGTFSTGTQYF
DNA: TGTGCCAGCAGCTCTTCAGGGACTTTTAGCACAGGTACGCAGTATTTT

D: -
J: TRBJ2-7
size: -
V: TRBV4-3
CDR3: CASSQDLPITTEGSPYEQYF
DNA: TGCGCCAGCAGCCAAGATCTCCCAATAACCACAGAGGGGAGCCCCTACGAGCAGTACTTC

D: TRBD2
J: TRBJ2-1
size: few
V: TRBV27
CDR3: CASSPLAGFTNEQFF
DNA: TGTGCCAGCAGTCCACTAGCGGGGTTCACCAATGAGCAGTTCTTC

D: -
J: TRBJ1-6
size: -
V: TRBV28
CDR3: CASSPRKGSSPLHF
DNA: TGTGCCAGCAGTCCCCGTAAGGGTTCTTCACCCCTCCACTTT

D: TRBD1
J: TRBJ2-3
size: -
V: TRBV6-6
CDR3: CASSSSRTGSSTDTQYF
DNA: TGTGCCAGCAGTTCCAGCAGGACAGGGTCTAGCACAGATACGCAGTATTTT

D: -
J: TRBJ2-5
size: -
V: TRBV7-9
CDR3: CASSLGGQVETQYF
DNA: TGTGCCAGCAGCTTAGGGGGGCAAGTAGAGACCCAGTACTTC

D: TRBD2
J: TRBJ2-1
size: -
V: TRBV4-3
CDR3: CASSQELEPSGQNNEQFF
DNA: TGCGCCAGCAGCCAAGAACTCGAGCCTAGCGGGCAGAACAATGAGCAGTTCTTC

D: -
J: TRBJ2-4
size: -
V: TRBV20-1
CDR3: CSAPQMLAKNIQYF
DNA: TGCAGTGCCCCCCAAATGCTAGCCAAAAACATTCAGTACTTC

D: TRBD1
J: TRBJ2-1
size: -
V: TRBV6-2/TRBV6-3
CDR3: CASRKDRGLPSYNEQFF
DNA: TGTGCCAGCCGCAAGGACAGGGGGCTTCCCTCCTACAATGAGCAGTTCTTC

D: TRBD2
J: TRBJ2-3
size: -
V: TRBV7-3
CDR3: CASSRRGLAGSTDTQYF
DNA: TGTGCCAGCAGCCGGCGAGGACTAGCGGGTAGCACAGATACGCAGTATTTT

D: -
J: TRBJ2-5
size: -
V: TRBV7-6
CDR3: CASSPEGETRYF
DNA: TGTGCCAGCAGCCCCGAGGGGGAGACCCGGTACTTC

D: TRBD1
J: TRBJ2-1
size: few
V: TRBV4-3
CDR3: CASSQFRGQGGNEQFF
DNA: TGCGCCAGCAGCCAATTCCGGGGACAGGGGGGCAATGAGCAGTTCTTC

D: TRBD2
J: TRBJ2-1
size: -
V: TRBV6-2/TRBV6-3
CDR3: CAGRASGGSFYNEQFF
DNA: TGTGCCGGCAGGGCTAGCGGGGGGTCCTTCTACAATGAGCAGTTCTTC

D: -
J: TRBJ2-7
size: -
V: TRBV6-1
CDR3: CASGKGTDNAYEQYF
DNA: TGTGCCAGCGGCAAGGGGACCGATAACGCCTACGAGCAGTACTTC

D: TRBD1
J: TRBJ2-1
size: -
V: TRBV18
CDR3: CASSRGQGVYNEQFF
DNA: TGTGCCAGCTCCCGAGGACAGGGGGTCTACAATGAGCAGTTCTTC